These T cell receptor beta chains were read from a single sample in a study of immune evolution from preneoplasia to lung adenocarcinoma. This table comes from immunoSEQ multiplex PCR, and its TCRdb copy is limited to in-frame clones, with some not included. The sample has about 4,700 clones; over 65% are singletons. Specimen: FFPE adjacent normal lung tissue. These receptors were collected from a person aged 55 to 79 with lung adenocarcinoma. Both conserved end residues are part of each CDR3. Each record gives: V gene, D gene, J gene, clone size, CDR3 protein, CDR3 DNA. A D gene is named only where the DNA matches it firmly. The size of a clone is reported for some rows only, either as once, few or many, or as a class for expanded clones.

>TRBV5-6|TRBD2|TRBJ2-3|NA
CASSLERGGYSTDTQYF
TGTGCCAGCAGCTTGGAGCGGGGGGGGTATAGCACAGATACGCAGTATTTT
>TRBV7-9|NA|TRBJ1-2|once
CASSSLDRYYGYTF
TGTGCCAGCAGCTCCCTAGACAGATACTATGGCTACACCTTC
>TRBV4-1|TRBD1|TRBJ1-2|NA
CASSQEGTANYGYTF
TGCGCCAGCAGCCAAGAGGGGACAGCTAACTATGGCTACACCTTC
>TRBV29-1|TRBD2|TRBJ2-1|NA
CSVEAGGAYNEQFF
TGCAGCGTTGAAGCCGGGGGGGCCTACAATGAGCAGTTCTTC
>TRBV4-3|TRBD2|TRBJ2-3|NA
CASSEKAGPSTDTQYF
TGCGCCAGCAGCGAAAAAGCGGGGCCAAGCACAGATACGCAGTATTTT
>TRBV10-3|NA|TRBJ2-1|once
CAIRESKDLTYNEQFF
TGTGCCATCAGGGAATCCAAGGACCTCACCTACAATGAGCAGTTCTTC
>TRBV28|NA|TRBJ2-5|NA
CASSLEETQYF
TGTGCCAGCAGTTTGGAGGAGACCCAGTACTTC
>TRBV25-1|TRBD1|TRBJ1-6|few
CASSVSDRVSPLHF
TGTGCCAGCAGTGTTTCGGACAGGGTTTCACCCCTCCACTTT
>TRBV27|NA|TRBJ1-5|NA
CASSSQGGNQPQHF
TGTGCCAGCAGTTCTCAGGGCGGCAATCAGCCCCAGCATTTT
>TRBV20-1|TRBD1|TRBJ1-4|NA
CSAQDRELFF
TGCAGTGCTCAGGACAGGGAACTGTTTTTT
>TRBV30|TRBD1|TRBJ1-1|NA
CAWSAGQHTEAFF
TGTGCCTGGAGTGCGGGACAGCACACTGAAGCTTTCTTT
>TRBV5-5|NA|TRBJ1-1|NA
CASSLAPANTEAFF
TGTGCCAGCAGCTTGGCGCCGGCGAACACTGAAGCTTTCTTT
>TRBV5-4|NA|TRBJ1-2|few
CASSPDRNYGYTF
TGTGCCAGCAGTCCGGACAGAAACTATGGCTACACCTTC